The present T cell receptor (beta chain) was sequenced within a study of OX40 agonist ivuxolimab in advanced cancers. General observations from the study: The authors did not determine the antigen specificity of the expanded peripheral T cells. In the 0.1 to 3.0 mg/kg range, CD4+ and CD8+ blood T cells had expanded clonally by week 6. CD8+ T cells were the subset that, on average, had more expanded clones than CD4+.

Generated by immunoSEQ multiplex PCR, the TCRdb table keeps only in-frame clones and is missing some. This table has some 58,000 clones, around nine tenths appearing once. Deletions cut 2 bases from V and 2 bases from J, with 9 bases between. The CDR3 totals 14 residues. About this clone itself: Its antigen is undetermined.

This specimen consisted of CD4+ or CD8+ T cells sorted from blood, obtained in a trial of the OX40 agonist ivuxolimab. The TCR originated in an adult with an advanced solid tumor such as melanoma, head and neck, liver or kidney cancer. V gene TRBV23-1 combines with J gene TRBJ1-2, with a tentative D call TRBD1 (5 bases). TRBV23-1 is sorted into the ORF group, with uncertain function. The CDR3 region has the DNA TGCGCCAGCAGTCAAGGAGGGGACAACTATGGCTACACCTTC. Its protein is CASSQGGDNYGYTF.